This T cell receptor beta chain was sequenced in a study of PD-1 blockade in classical Hodgkin lymphoma. Across the study: Each patient was given nivolumab 3 mg/kg through a vein every 2 weeks. Study-level findings and limits: Newly diagnosed patients were reported to exhibit reduced baseline TCR diversity relative to healthy donors. Compared with baseline, CD4+ but not CD8+ TCR diversity had risen significantly by C4D1.

Each patient experienced a relapse that followed autologous stem cell transplantation, and brentuximab vedotin exposure varied. TCRdb keeps only in-frame clones here, not all; method: immunoSEQ multiplex PCR. The sample yields 130,000 to 150,000 clones, around 84% seen once. Only a few counts were recorded for this clone. Antigen: not known. The sequence came from a human donor with classical Hodgkin lymphoma. The source material was peripheral blood mononuclear cells (PBMCs), sampled before the second cycle of nivolumab.

The CDR3 sequence: CASSLRGISTEAFF. CDR3 DNA sequence: TGTGCCAGCAGCTTACGTGGGATCAGCACTGAAGCTTTCTTT. The chain joins TRBV7-2 to TRBJ1-1, with D hard to call. V was cut by 2 bases and J by 4 bases, with 11 bases left in between. Germline V gene lookup returns CDR1 SGHTA and CDR2 FQGNSA. This CDR3 has 14 residues.